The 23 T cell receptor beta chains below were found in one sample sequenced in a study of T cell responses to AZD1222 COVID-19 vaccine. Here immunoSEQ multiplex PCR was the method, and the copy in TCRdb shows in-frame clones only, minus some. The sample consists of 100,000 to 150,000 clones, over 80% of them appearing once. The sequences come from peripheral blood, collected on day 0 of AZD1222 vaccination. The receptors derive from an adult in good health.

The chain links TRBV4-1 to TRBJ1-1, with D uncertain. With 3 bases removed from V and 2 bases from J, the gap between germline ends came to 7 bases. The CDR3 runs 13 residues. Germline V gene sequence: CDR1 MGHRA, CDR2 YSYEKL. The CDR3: CASSQEQNTEAFF. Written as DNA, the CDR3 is TGCGCCAGCAGCCAGGAACAAAACACTGAAGCTTTCTTT.

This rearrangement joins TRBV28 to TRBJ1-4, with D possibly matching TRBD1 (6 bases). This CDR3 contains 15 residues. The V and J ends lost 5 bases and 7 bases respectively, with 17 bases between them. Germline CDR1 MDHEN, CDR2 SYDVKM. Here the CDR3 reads CASSTPRGAFEKLFF. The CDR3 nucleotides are TGTGCCAGCAGTACACCCAGGGGCGCGTTTGAAAAACTGTTTTTT.

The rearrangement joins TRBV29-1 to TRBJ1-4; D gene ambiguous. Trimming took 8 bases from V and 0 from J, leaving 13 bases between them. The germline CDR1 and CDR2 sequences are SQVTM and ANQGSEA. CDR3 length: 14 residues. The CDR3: CSTWAGATNEKLFF. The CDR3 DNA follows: TGCAGCACATGGGCGGGAGCAACTAATGAAAAACTGTTTTTT. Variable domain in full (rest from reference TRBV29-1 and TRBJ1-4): SAVISQKPSRDICQRGTSLTIQCQVDSQVTMMFWYRQQPGQSLTLIATANQGSEATYESGFVIDKFPISRPNLTFSTLTVSNMSPEDSSIYLCSTWAGATNEKLFFGSGTQLSVL.

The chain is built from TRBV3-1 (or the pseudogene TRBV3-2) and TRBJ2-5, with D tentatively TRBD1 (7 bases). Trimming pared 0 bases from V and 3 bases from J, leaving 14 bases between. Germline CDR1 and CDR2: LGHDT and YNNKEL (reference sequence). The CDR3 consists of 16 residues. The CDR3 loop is CASSQDPGGGEETQYF. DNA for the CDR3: TGTGCCAGCAGCCAAGATCCCGGAGGGGGCGAAGAGACCCAGTACTTC.

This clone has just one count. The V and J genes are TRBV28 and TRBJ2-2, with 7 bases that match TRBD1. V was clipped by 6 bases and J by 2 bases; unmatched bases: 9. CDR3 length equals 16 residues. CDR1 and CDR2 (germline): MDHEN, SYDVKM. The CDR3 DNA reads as TGTGCCAGCAGCGCACGAACAGGGGTTAACACCGGGGAGCTGTTTTTT. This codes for CASSARTGVNTGELFF. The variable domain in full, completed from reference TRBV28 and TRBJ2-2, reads DVKVTQSSRYLVKRTGEKVFLECVQDMDHENMFWYRQDPGLGLRLIYFSYDVKMKEKGDIPEGYSVSREKKERFSLILESASTNQTSMYLCASSARTGVNTGELFFGEGSRLTVL.

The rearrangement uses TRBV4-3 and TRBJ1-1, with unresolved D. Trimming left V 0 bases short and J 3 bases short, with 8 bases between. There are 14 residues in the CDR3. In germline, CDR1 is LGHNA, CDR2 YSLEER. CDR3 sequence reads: CASSQDQEDTEAFF. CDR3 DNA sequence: TGCGCCAGCAGCCAAGATCAAGAGGACACTGAAGCTTTCTTT.

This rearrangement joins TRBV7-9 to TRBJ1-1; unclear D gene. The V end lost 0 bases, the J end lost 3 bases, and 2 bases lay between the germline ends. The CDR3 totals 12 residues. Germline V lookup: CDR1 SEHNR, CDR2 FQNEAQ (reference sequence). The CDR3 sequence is CASSLAYTEAFF. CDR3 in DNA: TGTGCCAGCAGCTTAGCGTACACTGAAGCTTTCTTT.

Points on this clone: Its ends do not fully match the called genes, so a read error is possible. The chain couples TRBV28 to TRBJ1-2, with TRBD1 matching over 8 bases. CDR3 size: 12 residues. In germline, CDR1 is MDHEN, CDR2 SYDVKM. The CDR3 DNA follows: TGTGCCAGCAGTTCGGGACAGGCCAGGGTGGGCTTC. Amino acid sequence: CASSSGQARVGF.

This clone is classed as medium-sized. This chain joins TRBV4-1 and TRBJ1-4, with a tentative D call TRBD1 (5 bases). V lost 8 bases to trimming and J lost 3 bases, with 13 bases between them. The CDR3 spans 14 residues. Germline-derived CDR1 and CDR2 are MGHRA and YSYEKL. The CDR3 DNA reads TGCGCCAGCTCGATCAGGGTTTCTAATGAAAAACTGTTTTTT. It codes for CASSIRVSNEKLFF.

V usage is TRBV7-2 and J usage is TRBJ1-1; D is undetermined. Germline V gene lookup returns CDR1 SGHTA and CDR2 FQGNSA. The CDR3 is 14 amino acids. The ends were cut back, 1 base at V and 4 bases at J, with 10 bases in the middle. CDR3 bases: TGTGCCAGCAGCTTAGTCCCTAAGCTCACTGAAGCTTTCTTT. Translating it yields CASSLVPKLTEAFF.

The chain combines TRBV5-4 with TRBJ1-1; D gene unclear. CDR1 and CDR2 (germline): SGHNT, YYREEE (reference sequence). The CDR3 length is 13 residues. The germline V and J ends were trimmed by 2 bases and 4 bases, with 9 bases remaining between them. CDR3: CASSFGEGTEAFF. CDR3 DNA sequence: TGTGCCAGCAGCTTTGGAGAGGGCACTGAAGCTTTCTTT. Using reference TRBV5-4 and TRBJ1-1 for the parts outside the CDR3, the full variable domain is ETGVTQSPTHLIKTRGQQVTLRCSSQSGHNTVSWYQQALGQGPQFIFQYYREEENGRGNFPPRFSGLQFPNYSSELNVNALELDDSALYLCASSFGEGTEAFFGQGTRLTVV.

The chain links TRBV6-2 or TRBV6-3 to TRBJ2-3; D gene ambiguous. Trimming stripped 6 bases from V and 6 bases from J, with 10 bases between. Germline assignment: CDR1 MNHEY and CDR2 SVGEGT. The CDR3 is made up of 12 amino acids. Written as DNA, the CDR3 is TGTGCCAGCAGCCTGCTAGGGGATACGCAGTATTTT. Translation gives CASSLLGDTQYF.

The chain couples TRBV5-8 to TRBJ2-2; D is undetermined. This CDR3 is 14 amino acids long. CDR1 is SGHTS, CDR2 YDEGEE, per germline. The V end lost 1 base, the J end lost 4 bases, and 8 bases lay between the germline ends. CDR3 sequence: CASSLYLSTGELFF. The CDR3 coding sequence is TGTGCCAGCAGCTTGTACCTATCCACCGGGGAGCTGTTTTTT. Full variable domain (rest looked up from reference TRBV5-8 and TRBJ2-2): EAGVTQSPTHLIKTRGQQATLRCSPISGHTSVYWYQQALGLGLQFLLWYDEGEERNRGNFPPRFSGRQFPNYSSELNVNALELEDSALYLCASSLYLSTGELFFGEGSRLTVL.

The CDR3 loop is CASSLRGLAGNEQFF. DNA of the CDR3: TGTGCCAGCAGCCTCCGCGGACTAGCGGGTAATGAGCAGTTCTTC. The V and J genes are TRBV13 and TRBJ2-1; 11 nucleotides line up with TRBD2. The CDR3 contains 15 residues. The germline V gene has CDR1 PRHDT and CDR2 FYEKMQ (reference sequence). The V gene end was trimmed by 5 bases and the J gene end by 7 bases; junction bases not matched to a gene: 7.

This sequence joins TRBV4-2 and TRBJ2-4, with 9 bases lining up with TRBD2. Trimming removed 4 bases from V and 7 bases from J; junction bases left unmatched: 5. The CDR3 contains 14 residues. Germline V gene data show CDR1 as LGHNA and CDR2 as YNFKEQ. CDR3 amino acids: CASSPGLASNIQYF. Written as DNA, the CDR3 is TGTGCCAGCAGCCCCGGACTAGCGAGTAACATTCAGTACTTC.

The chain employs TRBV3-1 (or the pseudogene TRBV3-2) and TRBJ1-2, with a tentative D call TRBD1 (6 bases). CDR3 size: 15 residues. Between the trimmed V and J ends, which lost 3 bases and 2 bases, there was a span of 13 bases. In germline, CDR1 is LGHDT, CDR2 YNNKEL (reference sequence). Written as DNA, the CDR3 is TGTGCCAGCAGCCACCGGGGGCTTTTAAACTATGGCTACACCTTC. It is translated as CASSHRGLLNYGYTF.

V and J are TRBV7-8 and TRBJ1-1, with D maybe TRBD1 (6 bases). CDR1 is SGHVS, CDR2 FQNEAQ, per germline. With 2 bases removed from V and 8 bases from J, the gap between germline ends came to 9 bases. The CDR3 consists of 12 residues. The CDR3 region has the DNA TGTGCCAGCAGCTTAACCGGGACAGAAGCTTTCTTT. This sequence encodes CASSLTGTEAFF.

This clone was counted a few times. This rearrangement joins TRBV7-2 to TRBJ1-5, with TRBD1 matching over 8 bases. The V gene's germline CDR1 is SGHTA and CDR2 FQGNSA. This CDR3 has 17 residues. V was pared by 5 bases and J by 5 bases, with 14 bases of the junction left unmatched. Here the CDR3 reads CASSNVTGGQAHQPQHF. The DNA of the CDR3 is TGTGCCAGCAGCAACGTAACCGGGGGACAGGCCCATCAGCCCCAGCATTTT.

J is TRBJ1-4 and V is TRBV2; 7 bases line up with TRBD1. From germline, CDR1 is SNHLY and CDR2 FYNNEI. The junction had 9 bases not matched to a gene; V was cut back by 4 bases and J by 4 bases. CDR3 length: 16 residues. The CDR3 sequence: CASSVDRALVNEKLFF. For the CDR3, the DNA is TGTGCCAGCAGTGTTGACAGGGCCTTGGTTAATGAAAAACTGTTTTTT.

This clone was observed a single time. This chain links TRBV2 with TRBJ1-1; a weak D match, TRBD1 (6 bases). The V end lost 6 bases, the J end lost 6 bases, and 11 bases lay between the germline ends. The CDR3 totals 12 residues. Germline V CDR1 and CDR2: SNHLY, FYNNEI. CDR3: CASRTGGSEAFF. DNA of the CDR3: TGTGCCAGCAGGACAGGTGGGTCTGAAGCTTTCTTT.

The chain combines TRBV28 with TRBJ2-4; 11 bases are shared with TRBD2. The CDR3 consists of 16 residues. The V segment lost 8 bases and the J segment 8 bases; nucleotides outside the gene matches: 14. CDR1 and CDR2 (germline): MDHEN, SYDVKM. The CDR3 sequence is CASALSGRAGKDIQYF. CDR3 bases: TGTGCCAGCGCCCTTAGCGGGAGGGCCGGGAAGGACATTCAGTACTTC.

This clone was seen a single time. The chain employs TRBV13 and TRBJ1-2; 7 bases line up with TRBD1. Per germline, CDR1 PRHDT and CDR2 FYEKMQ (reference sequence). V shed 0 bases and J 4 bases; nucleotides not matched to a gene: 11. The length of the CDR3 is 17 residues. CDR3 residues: CASSLGQGSRGGYGYTF. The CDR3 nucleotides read TGTGCCAGCAGCTTAGGACAGGGGAGTCGCGGTGGCTATGGCTACACCTTC.

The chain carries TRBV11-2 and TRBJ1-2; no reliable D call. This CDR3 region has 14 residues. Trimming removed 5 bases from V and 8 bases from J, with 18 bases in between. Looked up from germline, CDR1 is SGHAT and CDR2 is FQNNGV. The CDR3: CASSQVVGRPGYTF. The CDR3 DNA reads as TGTGCCAGCAGCCAGGTCGTCGGACGCCCCGGCTACACCTTC.